The 27 T cell receptor beta chains reported below all come from one sample, sequenced in a study of tumor-infiltrating lymphocytes in localized non-small cell lung cancer. TCRdb's copy holds only in-frame clones and misses some; the assay was immunoSEQ multiplex PCR. Found here are about 13,000 clones, about 63% of them singletons; the top ten hold over 8%. The sequenced sample was lung tumor tissue. The receptors stem from a human donor with non-small cell lung cancer.

J is TRBJ1-2 and V is TRBV5-8; D gene unclear. This CDR3 contains 15 residues. Germline V gene sequence: CDR1 SGHTS, CDR2 YDEGEE. V was trimmed by 0 bases and J by 0 bases, leaving 9 bases between them. The CDR3 DNA reads as TGTGCCAGCAGCTTGGAACTAGGAACTAACTATGGCTACACCTTC. Amino acid sequence: CASSLELGTNYGYTF.

This clone was found a few times. J is TRBJ1-1 and V is TRBV5-6; 8 bases are a match to TRBD1. Looked up from germline, CDR1 is SGHDT and CDR2 is YYEEEE. This CDR3 spans 14 amino acids. Unmatched junction bases numbered 6, after V lost 4 bases and J lost 4 bases. CDR3 amino acids: CASSPSDRGTEAFF. The CDR3 region has the DNA TGTGCCAGCAGCCCTTCAGACAGGGGCACTGAAGCTTTCTTT.

The chain joins TRBV5-6 to TRBJ1-3, with a tentative D call TRBD1 (5 bases). The CDR3 sequence is 15 residues long. Trimming cost V 0 bases and J 4 bases, with 11 bases left between them. In germline, CDR1 is SGHDT, CDR2 YYEEEE. CDR3 in amino acids: CASSLGQIIGNTIYF. For the CDR3, the DNA is TGTGCCAGCAGCTTGGGACAGATAATCGGAAACACCATATATTTT.

The chain links TRBV4-2 to TRBJ1-3; D is unclear. The CDR3 extends over 16 amino acids. Germline lookup yields CDR1 LGHNA and CDR2 YNFKEQ. V lost 3 bases and J 1 base, leaving 13 bases between the germline ends. CDR3 in amino acids: CASSQKAANSGNTIYF. In DNA, the CDR3 is TGTGCCAGCAGCCAGAAGGCGGCAAATTCTGGAAACACCATATATTTT.

The chain is built from TRBV7-8 and TRBJ1-5; TRBD1 might be the D (5 bases). Germline V gene sequence: CDR1 SGHVS, CDR2 FQNEAQ. This CDR3 is 13 amino acids long. V was cut by 5 bases and J by 4 bases, with 9 bases left in between. The CDR3 DNA follows: TGTGCCAGCAGCACAGGTGGGAATCAGCCCCAGCATTTT. Its translation is CASSTGGNQPQHF.

This clone was seen a single time. The rearrangement joins TRBV7-8 to TRBJ1-1; TRBD1 agrees at 9 bases. V gave up 5 bases and J gave up 4 bases; unmatched junction bases: 2. Germline V gene lookup returns CDR1 SGHVS and CDR2 FQNEAQ. This CDR3 has 13 amino acids. The DNA of the CDR3 is TGTGCCAGCAGCGAGACAGGGGGCACTGAAGCTTTCTTT. Residues: CASSETGGTEAFF.

The sample holds one count of this clone. The chain has TRBV11-1 and TRBJ2-5, with TRBD2 as a possible D gene (6 bases). Trimming pared 2 bases from V and 4 bases from J, leaving 17 bases between. The CDR3 extends over 16 amino acids. CDR1 and CDR2 (germline): SGHAT, FQDESV (reference sequence). The CDR3 spells CASSLNSAGNRETQYF. CDR3 nucleotides: TGTGCCAGCAGCTTAAACAGCGCGGGGAATCGAGAGACCCAGTACTTC.

V and J are TRBV7-3 and TRBJ2-3; 7 bases map to TRBD1. The CDR3 covers 16 residues. Trimming cost V 6 bases and J 4 bases; bases outside gene matches: 13. From germline, CDR1 is SGHTA and CDR2 FQGTGA. The CDR3 protein is CASSLNGTVVADTQYF. CDR3 nucleotide sequence: TGTGCCAGCAGTCTTAACGGGACAGTTGTGGCAGATACGCAGTATTTT.

V and J are TRBV11-2 and TRBJ2-7, with D tentatively TRBD2 (5 bases). The germline gives CDR1 SGHAT, CDR2 FQNNGV. This CDR3 comprises 14 residues. Trimming removed 4 bases at V and 0 bases at J, with 10 bases between. The CDR3: CASSSARDSYEQYF. In nucleotides, the CDR3 is TGTGCCAGCAGCTCGGCCCGGGACTCCTACGAGCAGTACTTC.

The chain links TRBV29-1 to TRBJ2-7, with TRBD1 identical over 9 bases. V gave up 8 bases and J gave up 5 bases; unmatched junction bases: 4. Germline V gene sequence: CDR1 SQVTM, CDR2 ANQGSEA. This CDR3 comprises 11 residues. CDR3 region: CSWGQGNEQYF. The CDR3 DNA follows: TGCAGCTGGGGACAGGGCAACGAGCAGTACTTC.

The chain is built from TRBV18 and TRBJ2-3, with 10 bases lining up with TRBD2. Germline CDR1 KGHSH, CDR2 LQKENI. The CDR3 spans 16 residues. The V and J ends lost 0 bases and 2 bases, in that order; junction bases with no gene match: 2. The CDR3 coding sequence is TGTGCCAGCTCACCACCTAGCGGGGGGTTCACAGATACGCAGTATTTT. Residues: CASSPPSGGFTDTQYF.

The chain has TRBV5-1 and TRBJ2-7; the D gene is possibly TRBD2 (6 bases). The CDR3 totals 14 residues. V gave up 1 base and J gave up 4 bases, with 12 bases separating them. Germline loops: CDR1 SGHRS, CDR2 YFSETQ. The DNA for the CDR3 is TGCGCCAGCAGCTTGTCGGGAGACATGTACGAGCAGTACTTC. Translating it yields CASSLSGDMYEQYF.

The chain couples TRBV10-3 to TRBJ2-4; D unresolved. Per germline, CDR1 ENHRY and CDR2 SYGVKD. The CDR3 covers 12 residues. Trimming removed 0 bases at V and 8 bases at J, with 5 bases between. The CDR3 region is CAISESWDIQYF. In DNA, the CDR3 is TGTGCCATCAGTGAGTCGTGGGACATTCAGTACTTC.

The chain combines TRBV5-1 with TRBJ1-4; no clear D gene. Looked up from germline, CDR1 is SGHRS and CDR2 is YFSETQ. V was trimmed by 7 bases and J by 5 bases, leaving 15 bases between them. CDR3 length: 14 residues. The CDR3 protein is CASGSGSGNEKLFF. The CDR3 DNA is TGCGCCAGCGGGTCGGGGTCGGGAAATGAAAAACTGTTTTTT.

This chain links TRBV7-9 with TRBJ2-7; 7 bases are shared with TRBD2. The CDR3 is 14 amino acids. Germline V gives CDR1 SEHNR, CDR2 FQNEAQ (reference sequence). The trim removed 0 bases at V and 5 bases at J, leaving 4 bases unmatched. The CDR3 loop is CASSLASGVNEQYF. In nucleotides, the CDR3 is TGTGCCAGCAGCTTAGCGAGCGGGGTCAACGAGCAGTACTTC.

The chain recombines TRBV7-9 with TRBJ1-4; D is uncertain. The CDR3 totals 14 residues. Trimming shortened V by 5 bases and J by 0 bases, and 7 bases separated the two germline ends. Germline V lookup: CDR1 SEHNR, CDR2 FQNEAQ (reference sequence). CDR3 loop: CASSRIPTNEKLFF. As DNA, the CDR3 is TGTGCCAGCAGCCGTATTCCAACTAATGAAAAACTGTTTTTT. The full variable domain, rest sourced from reference TRBV7-9 and TRBJ1-4, is DTGVSQNPRHKITKRGQNVTFRCDPISEHNRLYWYRQTLGQGPEFLTYFQNEAQLEKSRLLSDRFSAERPKGSFSTLEIQRTEQGDSAMYLCASSRIPTNEKLFFGSGTQLSVL.

This clone was seen a few times. The rearrangement joins TRBV7-2 to TRBJ1-5; D possibly corresponds to TRBD1 (5 bases). The CDR3 sequence is 13 residues long. Trimming removed 5 bases at V and 7 bases at J, with 12 bases between. Germline loops: CDR1 SGHTA, CDR2 FQGNSA. The CDR3 sequence is CASSPQGSQPQHF. The CDR3 DNA sequence: TGTGCCAGCAGCCCCCAGGGCTCGCAGCCCCAGCATTTT.

As regards this clone: At one of its ends the junction is not consistent with the germline gene, which may arise from a read error. The gene calls are TRBV6-6 and TRBJ2-1; 8 nucleotides line up with TRBD2. The CDR3 contains 14 residues. CDR1 is MNHNY, CDR2 SVGAGI, per germline (reference sequence). The CDR3 DNA sequence: TGTGCCAGCAGTGACTCGGGGGGGCGGAATGAGCAGTTCTTC. It is translated as CASSDSGGRNEQFF.

The chain uses TRBV5-1 and TRBJ2-2, with 11 nucleotides matching TRBD1. Trimming at V came to 3 bases and at J to 4 bases, leaving 5 bases not matched to a gene. The germline V gene has CDR1 SGHRS and CDR2 YFSETQ. CDR3 length: 16 amino acids. This chain's CDR3 is CASSSGQGASTGELFF. The CDR3 DNA is TGCGCCAGCAGCTCCGGACAGGGGGCCTCCACCGGGGAGCTGTTTTTT.

This clone was detected once. The chain is built from TRBV6-6 and TRBJ1-4; a possible D gene is TRBD1 (5 bases). Trimming removed 6 bases at V and 8 bases at J, with 16 bases between. Germline V gene lookup returns CDR1 MNHNY and CDR2 SVGAGI (reference sequence). The CDR3 has 14 amino acids. Here the CDR3 reads CASSSGWEGEKLFF. CDR3 DNA: TGTGCCAGCAGCTCAGGGTGGGAGGGCGAAAAACTGTTTTTT.

The chain recombines TRBV1 with TRBJ2-5. TRBV1 counts as a pseudogene. The CDR3 sequence is 11 residues long. CDR3 sequence (DNA): TGCACCAGCCCCCCCAAAGGGGAGCAGTACTTC. Translated, it gives CTSPPKGEQYF.

The chain carries TRBV5-1 and TRBJ1-5; D not certain. This CDR3 has 15 residues. Germline assignment: CDR1 SGHRS and CDR2 YFSETQ. The V gene lost 0 bases and the J gene lost 0 bases, with 7 bases spanning the gap. In DNA form, the CDR3 reads TGCGCCAGCAGCTTGGTCTTCGGTAGCAATCAGCCCCAGCATTTT. The encoded protein is CASSLVFGSNQPQHF.

This rearrangement joins TRBV27 to TRBJ1-1; 7 bases are a match to TRBD1. Germline CDR1 is MNHEY and CDR2 is SMNVEV (reference sequence). Losses at the gene ends were 4 bases for V and 4 bases for J; bases not matched to a gene: 3. The CDR3 is made up of 13 amino acids. CDR3 loop: CASSWNRGTEAFF. In nucleotides, the CDR3 is TGTGCCAGCAGTTGGAACAGGGGCACTGAAGCTTTCTTT.

The V gene is TRBV4-3, the J gene TRBJ2-2; unclear D gene. Trimming cost V 0 bases and J 5 bases, with 10 bases left between them. The CDR3 sequence is 15 residues long. Germline CDR1 is LGHNA and CDR2 is YSLEER. The chain's CDR3 is CASSQEDLRTGELFF. CDR3 sequence (DNA): TGCGCCAGCAGCCAAGAAGACTTACGGACCGGGGAGCTGTTTTTT.

The chain has TRBV11-2 and TRBJ1-3; D unresolved. Trimming removed 5 bases from V and 4 bases from J, with 15 bases in between. Germline-derived CDR1 and CDR2 are SGHAT and FQNNGV. The CDR3 spans 15 residues. The CDR3 spells CASSQPGGLGNTIYF. CDR3 bases: TGTGCCAGCAGCCAACCAGGAGGGCTCGGAAACACCATATATTTT.

V usage is TRBV5-8 and J usage is TRBJ1-5; D is perhaps TRBD1 (5 bases). The CDR3 runs to 14 residues. CDR1 and CDR2 from the germline V gene are SGHTS and YDEGEE. Trimming left V 1 base short and J 3 bases short, with 8 bases between. The CDR3 spells CASSLRGNNQPQHF. In DNA form, the CDR3 reads TGTGCCAGCAGCTTGAGGGGTAACAATCAGCCCCAGCATTTT.

This chain connects TRBV6-5 to TRBJ2-2; D gene uncertain. The CDR3 runs 14 residues. Germline-derived CDR1 and CDR2 are MNHEY and SVGAGI. The V gene lost 10 bases and the J gene lost 1 base, with 13 bases spanning the gap. CDR3 DNA sequence: TGTGCCACGGGTATCAACCTGAACACCGGGGAGCTGTTTTTT. Residues: CATGINLNTGELFF.